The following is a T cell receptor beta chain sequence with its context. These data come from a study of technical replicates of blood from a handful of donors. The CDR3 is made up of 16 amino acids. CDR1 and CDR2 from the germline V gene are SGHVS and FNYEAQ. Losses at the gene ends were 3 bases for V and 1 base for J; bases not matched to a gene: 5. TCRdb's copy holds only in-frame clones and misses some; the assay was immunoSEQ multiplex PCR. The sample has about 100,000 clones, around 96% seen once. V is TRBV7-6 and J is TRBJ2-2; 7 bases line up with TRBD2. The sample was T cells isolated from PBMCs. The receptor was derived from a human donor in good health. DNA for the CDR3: TGTGCCAGCAGCTTTGAGGCGGGGGAGAACACCGGGGAGCTGTTTTTT. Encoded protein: CASSFEAGENTGELFF.